What follows describes a single TCR beta chain. Its specificity is unknown. The PCR employed 60 Vbeta primers together with 13 Jbeta primers. Clones were read by immunoSEQ multiplex PCR, and TCRdb kept only the in-frame ones, dropping some. The sample consists of around 170,000 clones, over 65% of them appearing once. These data come from a study of cytomegalovirus exposure and HLA in healthy donors. Study-wide results and limits: In vitro testing confirmed a few CMV-associated chains as specific for CMV antigens. When the data were analyzed later, several of the most significant clusters appeared to be linked to common viral pathogens.

This CDR3 contains 16 residues. Looked up from germline, CDR1 is SQVTM and CDR2 is ANQGSEA. The V end was cut by 0 bases, the J end by 5 bases, with 19 bases between. The material sequenced was PBMCs. This clonotype was obtained from a man in his fifties or sixties in good health and CMV-seronegative. This chain connects TRBV29-1 to TRBJ1-2; tentative D call: TRBD1 (5 bases). CDR3 DNA sequence: TGCAGCGTTGAAGATACCCGAGGGGAGGGAGGGTATGGCTACACCTTC. Residues: CSVEDTRGEGGYGYTF.